The entry below gives a single T cell receptor beta chain sequence along with its context. Its matching antigen is unknown. Each and every patient relapsed after autologous stem cell transplantation, and patients got differing brentuximab vedotin exposure. This CDR3 comprises 15 residues. Per germline, CDR1 MDHEN and CDR2 SYDVKM. V lost 2 bases, J lost 0 bases, and 10 bases lay in between. The sample comes from a study of PD-1 blockade in classical Hodgkin lymphoma. This table comes from immunoSEQ multiplex PCR, and its TCRdb copy is limited to in-frame clones, with some not included. This table has 75,000 to 100,000 clones, around 81% appearing once. General study points: Only CD4+ TCR diversity, not CD8+, had risen significantly by C4D1.

The TCR originated in a human donor with classical Hodgkin lymphoma. Sequencing was performed on peripheral blood mononuclear cells (PBMCs), taken before the second cycle of nivolumab. V is TRBV28 and J is TRBJ2-5, with D hard to call. The CDR3 DNA follows: TGTGCCAGCAGTTTAGACGCCCGGGACCAAGAGACCCAGTACTTC. Translation: CASSLDARDQETQYF.